Listed below are T cell receptor beta chains from one sample, sequenced in a study of T cell changes during pregnancy in multiple sclerosis. Profiled with immunoSEQ multiplex PCR; TCRdb holds only in-frame clones, not every one. The table lists 80,000 to 130,000 clones, approximately 94% of them singletons. The sequences come from peripheral blood, collected before pregnancy. The source is a female donor with multiple sclerosis, enrolled in a pregnancy study. Each CDR3 is given with its conserved first and last residue. Fields, in order: clone size, J gene, D gene, V gene, CDR3 DNA, CDR3 protein. A D gene is named only where the DNA matches it firmly. Part of the rows lack a size; the others show once, few, many or a class for expanded clones.

>-|TRBJ2-7|TRBD1|TRBV19
TGTGCCAGTAGGATGGACAGGGATCTTACTTCCTACGAGCAGTACTTC
CASRMDRDLTSYEQYF
>-|TRBJ1-5|TRBD1|TRBV19
TGTGCCAGTAGTATTTTGGACAGGTGGTCAATTCCTCAGCCCCAGCATTTT
CASSILDRWSIPQPQHF
>-|TRBJ1-2|TRBD1|TRBV28
TGTGCCAGCAGTGTCAAAGGGACAGGGGGGTCCGATAACTATGGCTACACCTTC
CASSVKGTGGSDNYGYTF
>-|TRBJ2-7|TRBD2|TRBV14
TGTGCCAGCAGCCCCCACGCGGGGGAATACGAGCAGTACTTC
CASSPHAGEYEQYF
>-|TRBJ2-2|-|TRBV30
TGTGCCTGGTTGCGGGGTCCGACCGGGGAGCTGTTTTTT
CAWLRGPTGELFF
>-|TRBJ2-1|TRBD2|TRBV6-6
TGTGCCAGCAGTCTAGCGGGTTCCTACAATGAGCAGTTCTTC
CASSLAGSYNEQFF
>-|TRBJ2-7|-|TRBV10-3
TGTGCCATCAGTCAAGAGGCCACCTACGAGCAGTACTTC
CAISQEATYEQYF
>-|TRBJ2-2|-|TRBV19
TGTGCCAGTAAACAGGGAAGGGGGACCGGGGAGCTGTTTTTT
CASKQGRGTGELFF
>-|TRBJ2-1|TRBD1|TRBV6-1
TGTGCCACCAGGACAGGGTTAGGTGAGCAGTTCTTC
CATRTGLGEQFF
>-|TRBJ2-7|-|TRBV11-2
TGTGCCAGCAGCTTCCGGGACGAGCAGTACTTC
CASSFRDEQYF
>-|TRBJ2-5|TRBD1|TRBV5-1
TGCGCCAGCAGCATCACAGGGGGCGGCGAGACCCAGTACTTC
CASSITGGGETQYF
>-|TRBJ1-2|-|TRBV27
TGTGCCAGCAGCCCGGGACATAATGGCTACACCTTC
CASSPGHNGYTF
>many|TRBJ1-1|-|TRBV29-1
TGCAGCGGGCTCCTGGGCAGTGTCAGCACTGAAGCTTTCTTT
CSGLLGSVSTEAFF
>few|TRBJ2-2|TRBD1|TRBV4-1
TGCGCCAGCAGCCGACTCGACAGGGAGACCGGGGAGCTGTTTTTT
CASSRLDRETGELFF
>-|TRBJ2-2|TRBD1|TRBV27
TGTGCCAGCAGTCCTCGGAACAGGGGGCCTAACACCGGGGAGCTGTTTTTT
CASSPRNRGPNTGELFF
>-|TRBJ1-4|-|TRBV7-8
TGTGCCAGCAGCTTTCGGTCCAAGGGAGAACTGTTTTTT
CASSFRSKGELFF
>-|TRBJ2-7|-|TRBV10-1
TGCGCCAGCAGTGAAAGCGGAATATCCTACGAGCAGTACTTC
CASSESGISYEQYF
>-|TRBJ1-5|-|TRBV27
TGTGCCAGCAGTTTATTAGCGGGGGTTCAAGATCAGCCCCAGCATTTT
CASSLLAGVQDQPQHF
>once|TRBJ2-1|-|TRBV5-1
TGCGCCAGCAGTTTATACAATGAGCAGTTCTTC
CASSLYNEQFF
>once|TRBJ1-2|-|TRBV6-6
TGTGCCAGCAGTTACCCTGGACGGCAGGGCGGCTATGGCTACACCTTC
CASSYPGRQGGYGYTF
>-|TRBJ1-3|-|TRBV6-5
TGTGCCAGCAGTCGGCCAGGGCCTGGAAACACCATATATTTT
CASSRPGPGNTIYF
>-|TRBJ1-2|TRBD1|TRBV4-1
TGCGCCAGCAGCCAAGCCGGGACAGACTATGGCTACACCTTC
CASSQAGTDYGYTF
>-|TRBJ2-7|-|TRBV9
TGTGCCAGCAGCGTAGCCCCCTCCTACCCCGGGAGCTCCTACGAGCAGTACTTC
CASSVAPSYPGSSYEQYF
>-|TRBJ2-7|-|TRBV5-1
TGCGCCAGCAGCTTGGTCGGGTCCTCCTACGAGCAGTACTTC
CASSLVGSSYEQYF
>-|TRBJ2-5|-|TRBV10-1
TGCGCCAGCAGTAGAGACTCGGAAGAGACCCAGTACTTC
CASSRDSEETQYF
>-|TRBJ1-4|-|TRBV15
TGTGCCACCAGCAAGGACAGCGGACGAGGAGAAAAACTGTTTTTT
CATSKDSGRGEKLFF
>-|TRBJ2-1|-|TRBV6-1
TGTGCCAGCAGTGACCCTAGCGTTCCCTTCGGATATGAGCAGTTCTTC
CASSDPSVPFGYEQFF
>-|TRBJ2-7|TRBD1|TRBV19
TGTGCCAGTACCCCCGGCGGGACAGGGGGCTACGAGCAGTACTTC
CASTPGGTGGYEQYF
>-|TRBJ1-5|-|TRBV7-8
TGTGCCAGCAGCTTCGACAGGTTTCCGAGGAGCAATCAGCCCCAGCATTTT
CASSFDRFPRSNQPQHF
>-|TRBJ1-2|-|TRBV5-6
TGTGCCAGCAGCTTGGACAGGGTGAGTGGCTACACCTTC
CASSLDRVSGYTF
>-|TRBJ1-1|-|TRBV7-8
TGTGCCAGCAGCCCCCCGGGAGCGGGGTCTGAAGCTTTCTTT
CASSPPGAGSEAFF
>-|TRBJ1-5|-|TRBV6-5
TGTGCCAGCAGTCCTGAGGGGACAAGGCCCCAGCATTTT
CASSPEGTRPQHF
>-|TRBJ2-7|TRBD2|TRBV28
TGTGCCAGCAGTGTCCGGACTAGCGGGCACCGCTCCTACGAGCAGTACTTC
CASSVRTSGHRSYEQYF
>-|TRBJ2-3|-|TRBV11-3
TGTGCCAGCGCTCTAGGAGGAATAGATACGCAGTATTTT
CASALGGIDTQYF
>-|TRBJ1-1|-|TRBV9
TGTGCCAGCAGCGGGTGGGTTTCGGGGTCGGACACTGAAGCTTTCTTT
CASSGWVSGSDTEAFF
>-|TRBJ2-7|TRBD1|TRBV29-1
TGCAGCGTTGAAACCTTGTCTGACAGGGGTATTAACGAGCAGTACTTC
CSVETLSDRGINEQYF
>-|TRBJ2-3|TRBD2|TRBV7-9
TGTGCCAGCACCTTGCGGGGGACCTTCACAGATACGCAGTATTTT
CASTLRGTFTDTQYF
>-|TRBJ1-5|-|TRBV5-5
TGTGCCAGCAGCCCCCACCCCAGGGACTTGGGCAATCAGCCCCAGCATTTT
CASSPHPRDLGNQPQHF
>-|TRBJ1-5|TRBD1|TRBV5-1
TGCGCCAGCAGCTTCTGGACAGGGCCCAATCAGCCCCAGCATTTT
CASSFWTGPNQPQHF
>-|TRBJ1-2|-|TRBV4-1
TGCGCCAGCAGCCAAGTGGGCACCTCGTATGGCTACACCTTC
CASSQVGTSYGYTF
>-|TRBJ2-1|TRBD2|TRBV4-2
TGTGCCAGCAGCCAAGATCCGGGACTAGCGCTTTCCTACAATGAGCAGTTCTTC
CASSQDPGLALSYNEQFF
>-|TRBJ1-3|-|TRBV5-5
TGTGCCAGCAGCTTTACAGGGACGGTTACCCTGAGCTCTGGAAACACCATATATTTT
CASSFTGTVTLSSGNTIYF
>once|TRBJ1-2|-|TRBV11-2
TGTGCCAGCAGCTACCCCGGGGACTATGGCTACACCTTC
CASSYPGDYGYTF
>-|TRBJ2-5|-|TRBV29-1
TGCAGCGTTGAAGGTGGGCGAACCCCCTGGGAGACCCAGTACTTC
CSVEGGRTPWETQYF
>-|TRBJ2-7|-|TRBV4-1
TGCGCCAGCAGCCAAGAATCGGTGTTTAGCTACGAGCAGTACTTC
CASSQESVFSYEQYF
>-|TRBJ2-1|TRBD2|TRBV12-5
TGTGCTAGTGGTTTGGCCTCTGGACTAGCGGGCTACAATGAGCAGTTCTTC
CASGLASGLAGYNEQFF
>-|TRBJ2-7|TRBD2|TRBV4-3
TGCGCCAGCAGCCAAGAGATCGCGGGAGACCTTTACGAGCAGTACTTC
CASSQEIAGDLYEQYF